A single sample is the source of the 12 T cell receptor beta chains below, sequenced in a study of blood T cells in healthy people across ages. Together with a sample-barcoded 5' primer, a J-beta primer mix was included in a second PCR lasting roughly 7 to 11 cycles. TCRdb re-called the 5' RACE reads with MiXCR, one entry per CDR3 protein. The table shows 750,000 to 950,000 distinct CDR3 sequences, with roughly 29% occurring only once. These sequences were also reported in another study, on T cells of mothers and their children.

Sequenced input: blood. Every receptor here comes from a woman aged 40 to 50 in good health.

This clonotype was picked up many times. This sequence joins TRBV15 and TRBJ2-1, with D uncertain. The length of the CDR3 is 15 residues. Germline CDR1 LNHNV, CDR2 YYDKDF (reference sequence). With 4 bases removed from V and 4 bases from J, the gap between germline ends came to 14 bases. The DNA for the CDR3 is TGTGCCACCAGCACACAGATCAAAGGGTACAATGAGCAGTTCTTC. Translated, it gives CATSTQIKGYNEQFF.

The V call is TRBV11-2, the J call TRBJ2-1, with 8 bases aligning to TRBD2. The CDR3 consists of 15 residues. CDR1 is SGHAT, CDR2 FQNNGV, per germline. Trimming cost V 5 bases and J 6 bases; bases outside gene matches: 9. The CDR3 loop reads CASSPRSGVGNEQFF. DNA of the CDR3: TGTGCCAGCAGCCCTCGTAGCGGGGTGGGCAATGAGCAGTTCTTC.

This clonotype was seen a few times. Here the CDR3 reads CASSPKRGRFQETQYF. CDR3 coding DNA: TGTGCCAGCAGTCCCAAGCGGGGGCGCTTTCAAGAGACCCAGTACTTC. This chain connects TRBV7-2 to TRBJ2-5, with 8 bases aligning to TRBD2. Germline V gene data show CDR1 as SGHTA and CDR2 as FQGNSA. The CDR3 spans 16 residues. Trimming at V came to 6 bases and at J to 2 bases, leaving 11 bases not matched to a gene.

The V gene is TRBV24-1, the J gene TRBJ2-1; TRBD1 aligns across 10 bases. The CDR3 length is 16 residues. Germline assignment: CDR1 KGHDR and CDR2 SFDVKD. The V segment lost 5 bases and the J segment 8 bases; nucleotides outside the gene matches: 11. CDR3 nucleotide sequence: TGTGCCACCAGTGGGACCGGGACAGGGGAATGGCATGAGCAGTTCTTC. Its protein is CATSGTGTGEWHEQFF.

This clonotype was seen a handful of times. V and J are TRBV5-6 and TRBJ1-2; weak D call: TRBD1 (5 bases). The CDR3 sequence is 16 residues long. The ends were cut back, 4 bases at V and 2 bases at J, with 18 bases in the middle. The germline V gene has CDR1 SGHDT and CDR2 YYEEEE. DNA for the CDR3: TGTGCCAGCAGCAGGGGAGCTTCGGGAATCAACTATGGCTACACCTTC. This codes for CASSRGASGINYGYTF.

The CDR3 DNA sequence: TGTGCCATCAGTGTGACAGGGGGAGGAACAGATACGCAGTATTTT. Translated, it gives CAISVTGGGTDTQYF. The chain links TRBV10-3 to TRBJ2-3, with 9 bases fitting TRBD1. The germline CDR1 and CDR2 sequences are ENHRY and SYGVKD. The CDR3 length is 15 residues. The trim removed 4 bases at V and 3 bases at J, leaving 5 bases unmatched.

This clonotype was observed a few times. CDR3 sequence (DNA): TGTGCCAGCAGCCAAACAGGGAACCCCTATGGCTACACCTTC. Encoded protein: CASSQTGNPYGYTF. This rearrangement joins TRBV7-2 to TRBJ1-2; maybe TRBD1 (6 bases). The V end was cut by 5 bases, the J end by 4 bases, with 14 bases between. Germline V lookup: CDR1 SGHTA, CDR2 FQGNSA. There are 14 residues in the CDR3.

The chain carries TRBV7-2 and TRBJ2-4; 8 bases match TRBD2. Looked up from germline, CDR1 is SGHTA and CDR2 is FQGNSA. J lost 13 bases, V lost 3 bases, and 17 bases had no gene match. CDR3 size: 16 residues. This chain's CDR3 is CASSFHRRGAKSIQYF. The CDR3 nucleotides are TGTGCCAGCAGCTTCCACAGGCGGGGGGCCAAAAGCATACAGTACTTC.

On this clonotype itself: A clone one base away is much larger, so this may be a read error. The gene calls are TRBV18 and TRBJ2-7, with D unresolved. V was trimmed by 5 bases and J by 0 bases, leaving 14 bases between them. CDR1 is KGHSH and CDR2 is LQKENI in the germline V gene. The CDR3 runs to 15 residues. The CDR3 loop reads CASSTSISSSYEQYF. The CDR3 DNA reads TGTGCCAGCTCAACCTCGATCTCGTCCTCCTACGAGCAGTACTTC. Full variable domain (missing parts from reference TRBV18 and TRBJ2-7): NAGVMQNPRHLVRRRGQEARLRCSPMKGHSHVYWYRQLPEEGLKFMVYLQKENIIDESGMPKERFSAEFPKEGPSILRIQQVVRGDSAAYFCASSTSISSSYEQYFGPGTRLTVT.

This clonotype was counted only a few times. This chain uses TRBV29-1 with TRBJ1-1; 8 positions agree with TRBD1. Germline CDR1 SQVTM, CDR2 ANQGSEA. The CDR3 covers 13 residues. CDR3 sequence reads: CGDDRGGGTEAFF. For the CDR3, the DNA is TGCGGCGATGACAGGGGAGGGGGGACTGAAGCTTTCTTT.

The chain has TRBV27 and TRBJ1-1, with TRBD1 as a possible D gene (5 bases). The CDR3 sequence is 15 residues long. Germline-derived CDR1 and CDR2 are MNHEY and SMNVEV (reference sequence). V lost 1 base and J lost 2, with 11 bases in between. Here the CDR3 DNA reads TGTGCCAGCAGTTTATTAGGGGCGGTAAACACTGAAGCTTTCTTT. Protein sequence: CASSLLGAVNTEAFF.

This clonotype was counted ten times or more. The J gene is TRBJ2-7, the V gene TRBV4-3, with a tentative D call TRBD2 (5 bases). The length of the CDR3 is 16 residues. Germline V gene data show CDR1 as LGHNA and CDR2 as YSLEER. The ends were cut back, 0 bases at V and 2 bases at J, with 14 bases in the middle. This chain's CDR3 is CASSQDHGSDAYEQYF. DNA for the CDR3: TGCGCCAGCAGCCAAGATCATGGGAGTGATGCCTACGAGCAGTACTTC.